This T cell receptor (beta chain) originates from a study of identifying expanded T cells in peripheral blood. General study results and limits: Variance in clone template counts between approximately two-week samples significantly increased with total template count across all healthy donors.

Only a few counts were recorded for this clone. Its target is unknown. The trim removed 6 bases at V and 0 bases at J, leaving 7 bases unmatched. CDR3 size: 16 residues. The germline V gene encodes CDR1 SNHLY and CDR2 FYNNEI. Assay used: immunoSEQ multiplex PCR; TCRdb lists only in-frame clones, some missing. Seen here are 85,000 to 100,000 clones, 88% observed once, and the top ten hold roughly 4%. Collection occurred without any documented infections or immune events in donors. The J gene is TRBJ2-7, the V gene TRBV2; TRBD2 agrees at 11 bases. Sequencing input: blood. This receptor was obtained from a person between 18 and 69 years old in good health. CDR3 amino acids: CASRRLAGGSSYEQYF. For the CDR3, the DNA is TGTGCCAGCAGGCGGCTAGCGGGGGGTTCCTCCTACGAGCAGTACTTC.